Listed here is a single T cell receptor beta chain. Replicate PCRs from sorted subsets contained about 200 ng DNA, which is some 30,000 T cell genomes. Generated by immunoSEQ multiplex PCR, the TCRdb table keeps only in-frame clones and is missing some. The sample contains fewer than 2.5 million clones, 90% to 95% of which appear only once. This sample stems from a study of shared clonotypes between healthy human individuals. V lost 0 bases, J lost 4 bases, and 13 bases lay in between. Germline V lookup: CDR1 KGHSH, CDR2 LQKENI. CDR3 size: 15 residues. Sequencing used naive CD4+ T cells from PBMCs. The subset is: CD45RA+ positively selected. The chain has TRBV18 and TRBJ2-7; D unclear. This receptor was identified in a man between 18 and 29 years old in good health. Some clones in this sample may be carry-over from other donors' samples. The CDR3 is CASSPPGSDRYEQYF. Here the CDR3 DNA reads TGTGCCAGCTCACCACCGGGATCGGATCGTTACGAGCAGTACTTC.